The rows below give T cell receptor beta chains drawn from one sample of a study of blood T cell repertoires in COVID-19. Using immunoSEQ multiplex PCR, the repertoire was profiled, and TCRdb retains in-frame clones only, with some absent. The sample lists around 250,000 clones; 90% to 95% were seen once. Source material: PBMCs or T cells enriched from blood (not recorded which). These receptors were collected from a human donor in a cohort exposed to, infected with or recovered from COVID-19 (not recorded which). The donor label of this sample is uncertain. The CDR3 runs from the conserved cysteine through the conserved F or W. D genes are given only for firm matches. Clone sizes are given selectively: once, few, many, or a class where the clone is expanded.

D,J,length,size,V,CDR3,DNA
TRBD1,TRBJ1-2,14,few,TRBV19,CASSATGGANGYTF,TGTGCCAGTAGTGCCACAGGGGGCGCCAATGGCTACACCTTC
TRBD1,TRBJ1-5,15,NA,TRBV2,CASSSGTGVIKPQHF,TGTGCCAGCAGTTCCGGGACAGGCGTCATCAAGCCCCAGCATTTT
NA,TRBJ1-2,13,NA,TRBV5-4,CATSFPGSYGYTF,TGTGCCACCAGCTTTCCGGGGAGCTATGGCTACACCTTC
TRBD2,TRBJ2-5,16,NA,TRBV24-1,CATSAVGGRHKETQYF,TGTGCCACCAGTGCCGTGGGAGGGCGCCATAAAGAGACCCAGTACTTC
TRBD1,TRBJ2-3,13,NA,TRBV6-5,CASRQGVADTQYF,TGTGCCAGCCGACAGGGTGTGGCAGATACGCAGTATTTT
NA,TRBJ1-2,12,once,TRBV28,CASSQRAGKGFF,TGTGCCAGCAGTCAAAGGGCAGGGAAGGGGTTCTTC
TRBD1,TRBJ2-7,16,NA,TRBV4-1,CASSQGTGGGAYEQYF,TGCGCCAGCAGCCAAGGGACAGGGGGCGGAGCCTACGAGCAGTACTTC
NA,TRBJ1-3,15,NA,TRBV27,CASRPDGGSGNTIYF,TGTGCCAGCAGACCTGACGGAGGGTCTGGAAACACCATATATTTT
NA,TRBJ2-5,13,NA,TRBV7-9,CATQALRGETQYF,TGTGCCACCCAGGCCCTAAGGGGGGAGACCCAGTACTTC
NA,TRBJ2-5,13,NA,TRBV1,CTSSQCGEETQYF,TGCACCAGCAGCCAATGCGGGGAAGAGACCCAGTACTTC
NA,TRBJ1-3,14,once,TRBV14,CASSPTVSGNTIYF,TGTGCCAGCAGCCCGACAGTCTCTGGAAACACCATATATTTT
TRBD1,TRBJ2-1,18,NA,TRBV7-2,CASSLSAGGNGPGNEQFF,TGTGCCAGCAGCTTATCGGCAGGGGGCAATGGTCCAGGCAATGAGCAGTTCTTC
NA,TRBJ1-2,16,NA,TRBV7-2,CASSFRGGAGNYGYTF,TGTGCCAGCAGCTTTAGGGGGGGCGCGGGTAACTATGGCTACACCTTC
TRBD1,TRBJ1-4,14,once,TRBV30,CAWSVDRGNEKLFF,TGTGCCTGGAGTGTCGACAGGGGAAATGAAAAACTGTTTTTT
NA,TRBJ1-3,16,NA,TRBV18,CASSPLARGYGNTIYF,TGTGCCAGCTCACCACTCGCTCGGGGGTACGGAAACACCATATATTTT
TRBD2,TRBJ2-1,13,NA,TRBV5-1,CASRAGRYNEQFF,TGCGCCAGTCGAGCGGGGAGGTACAATGAGCAGTTCTTC
NA,TRBJ1-1,13,NA,TRBV10-3,CAISLGGRTEAFF,TGTGCCATCAGCCTGGGGGGTAGGACTGAAGCTTTCTTT